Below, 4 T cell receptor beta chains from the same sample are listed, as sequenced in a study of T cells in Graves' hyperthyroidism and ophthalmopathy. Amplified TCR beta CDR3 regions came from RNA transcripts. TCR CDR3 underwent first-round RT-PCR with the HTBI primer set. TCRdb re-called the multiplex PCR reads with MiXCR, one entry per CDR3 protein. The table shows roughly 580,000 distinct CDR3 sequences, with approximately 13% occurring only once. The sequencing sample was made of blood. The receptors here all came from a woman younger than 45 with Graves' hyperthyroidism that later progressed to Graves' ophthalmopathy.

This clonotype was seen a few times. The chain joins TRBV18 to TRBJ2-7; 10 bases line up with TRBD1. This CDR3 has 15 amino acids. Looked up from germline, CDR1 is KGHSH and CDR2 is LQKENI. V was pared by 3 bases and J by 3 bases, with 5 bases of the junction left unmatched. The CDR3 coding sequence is TGTGCCAGCTCACCGTTTGGGACAGGGGACTACGAGCAGTACTTC. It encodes CASSPFGTGDYEQYF.

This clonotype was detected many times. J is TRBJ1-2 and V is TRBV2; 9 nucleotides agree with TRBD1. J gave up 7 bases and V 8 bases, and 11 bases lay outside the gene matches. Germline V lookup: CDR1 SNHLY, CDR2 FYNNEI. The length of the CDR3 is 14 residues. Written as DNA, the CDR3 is TGTGCCAGCGCAATTGAACAGGGGGCAAGTGGCTACACCTTC. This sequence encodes CASAIEQGASGYTF.

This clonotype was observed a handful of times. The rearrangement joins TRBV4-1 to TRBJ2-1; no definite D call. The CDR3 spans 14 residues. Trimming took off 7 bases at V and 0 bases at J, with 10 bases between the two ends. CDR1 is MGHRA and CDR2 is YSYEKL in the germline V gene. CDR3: CASTFRFSYNEQFF. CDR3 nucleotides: TGCGCCAGCACTTTCAGGTTCTCCTACAATGAGCAGTTCTTC.

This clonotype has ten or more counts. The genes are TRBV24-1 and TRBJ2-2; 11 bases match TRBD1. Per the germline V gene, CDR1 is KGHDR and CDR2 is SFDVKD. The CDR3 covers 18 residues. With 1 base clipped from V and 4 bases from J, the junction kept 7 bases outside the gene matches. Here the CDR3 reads CATSDFKEDRGPTGELFF. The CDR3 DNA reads TGTGCCACCAGTGATTTCAAGGAGGACAGGGGGCCCACCGGGGAGCTGTTTTTT.